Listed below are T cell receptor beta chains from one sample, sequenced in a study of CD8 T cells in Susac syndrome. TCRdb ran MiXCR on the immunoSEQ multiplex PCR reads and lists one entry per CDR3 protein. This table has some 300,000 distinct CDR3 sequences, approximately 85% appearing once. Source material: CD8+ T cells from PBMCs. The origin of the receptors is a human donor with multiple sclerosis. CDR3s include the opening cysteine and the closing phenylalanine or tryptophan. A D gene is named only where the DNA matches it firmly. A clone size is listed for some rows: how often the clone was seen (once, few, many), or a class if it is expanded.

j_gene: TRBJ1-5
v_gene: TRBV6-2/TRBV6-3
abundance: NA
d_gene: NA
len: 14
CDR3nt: TGTGCCAGCGCACTTCTCGGTTCCAATCAGCCCCAGCATTTT
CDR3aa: CASALLGSNQPQHF

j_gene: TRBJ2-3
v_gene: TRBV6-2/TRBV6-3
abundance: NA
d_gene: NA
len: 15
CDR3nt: TGTGCCAGCAGTTACTCCCCCCTTTCGAAAGATACGCAGTATTTT
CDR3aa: CASSYSPLSKDTQYF

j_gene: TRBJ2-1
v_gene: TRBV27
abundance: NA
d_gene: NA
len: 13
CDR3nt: TGTGCCAGCAGTAATAACCTCCCCGGTGAGCAGTTCTTC
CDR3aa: CASSNNLPGEQFF

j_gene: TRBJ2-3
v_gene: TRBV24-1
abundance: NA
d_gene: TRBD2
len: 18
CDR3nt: TGTGCCACCAGTGATTTTCGGACTAGCGGGGGAATCACAGATACGCAGTATTTT
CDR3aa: CATSDFRTSGGITDTQYF

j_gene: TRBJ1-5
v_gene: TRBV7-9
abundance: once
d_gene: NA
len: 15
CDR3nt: TGTGCCAGCAGCTCAACATTATTGGTGGATCAGCCCCAGCATTTT
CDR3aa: CASSSTLLVDQPQHF

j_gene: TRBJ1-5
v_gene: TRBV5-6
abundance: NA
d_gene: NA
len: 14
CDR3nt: TGTGCCAGCAGCTGGGGCAGGGGCAATCAGCCCCAGCATTTT
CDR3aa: CASSWGRGNQPQHF

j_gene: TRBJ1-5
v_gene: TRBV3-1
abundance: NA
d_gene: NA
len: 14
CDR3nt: TGTGCCAGCAGCCAAGGGGGGCTCCTCCAGCCCCAGCATTTT
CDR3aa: CASSQGGLLQPQHF

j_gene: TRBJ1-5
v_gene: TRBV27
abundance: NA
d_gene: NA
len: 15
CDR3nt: TGTGCCAGCAGTTTATCCCGAGCGACCAATCAGCCCCAGCATTTT
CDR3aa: CASSLSRATNQPQHF

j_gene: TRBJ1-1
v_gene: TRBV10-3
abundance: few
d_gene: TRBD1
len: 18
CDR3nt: TGTGCCATCACTAAAACGCCGGGACAGGGGGCGGGAGACACTGAAGCTTTCTTT
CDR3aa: CAITKTPGQGAGDTEAFF

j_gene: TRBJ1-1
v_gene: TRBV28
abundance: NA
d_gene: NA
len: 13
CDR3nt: TGTGCCAGCGCCATCTTCGGGAACACTGAAGCTTTCTTT
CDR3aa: CASAIFGNTEAFF

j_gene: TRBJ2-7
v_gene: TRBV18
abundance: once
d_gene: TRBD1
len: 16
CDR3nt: TGTGCCAGCTCACTGGATGGGACAGGGGAAACCTACGAGCAGTACTTC
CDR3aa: CASSLDGTGETYEQYF

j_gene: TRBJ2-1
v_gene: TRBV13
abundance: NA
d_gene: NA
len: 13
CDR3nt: TGTGCCAGCAGCTTAGGCTTAGGGGATGAGCAGTTCTTC
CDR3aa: CASSLGLGDEQFF

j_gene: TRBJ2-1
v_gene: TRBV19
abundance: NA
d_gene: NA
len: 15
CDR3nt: TGTGCCAGTAGTGATCAGGGGCGACCTCACAATGAGCAGTTCTTC
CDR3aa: CASSDQGRPHNEQFF

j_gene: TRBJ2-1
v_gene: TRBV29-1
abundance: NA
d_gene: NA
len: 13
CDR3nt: TGCAGCGTTTTATCGGGCAGGATCTATGGGCAGTTCTTC
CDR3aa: CSVLSGRIYGQFF

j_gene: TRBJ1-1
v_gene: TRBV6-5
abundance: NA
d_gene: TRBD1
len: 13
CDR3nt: TGTGCCAGCAGGGGACAGGGGGCGGGTAGAGCTTTCTTT
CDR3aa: CASRGQGAGRAFF

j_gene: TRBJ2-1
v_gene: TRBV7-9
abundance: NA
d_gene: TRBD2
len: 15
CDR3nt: TGTGCCAGCAGGTCGACTAGCGGGAGTGTCAATGAGCAGTTCTTC
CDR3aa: CASRSTSGSVNEQFF

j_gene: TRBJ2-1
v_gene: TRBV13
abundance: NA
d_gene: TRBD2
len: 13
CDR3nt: TGTGCCATTGCGGGACTAGCGGGCAATGAGCAGTTCTTC
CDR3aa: CAIAGLAGNEQFF

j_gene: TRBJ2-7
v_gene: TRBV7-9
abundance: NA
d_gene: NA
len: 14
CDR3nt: TGTGCCAGCACCGGTAGCGGACCTACTTACGAGCAGTACTTC
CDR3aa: CASTGSGPTYEQYF

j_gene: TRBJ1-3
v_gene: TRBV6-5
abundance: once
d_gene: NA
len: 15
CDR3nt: TGTGCCAGCAGCTCTCTGGGGGGTACTGGAAACACCATATATTTT
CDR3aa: CASSSLGGTGNTIYF

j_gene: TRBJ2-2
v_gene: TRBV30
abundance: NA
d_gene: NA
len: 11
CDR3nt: TGTGCCTGGACCACTACCGGGGAGCTGTTTTTT
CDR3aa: CAWTTTGELFF

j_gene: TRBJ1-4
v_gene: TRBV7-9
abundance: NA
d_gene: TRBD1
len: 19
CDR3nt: TGTGCCAGCAGCGACCGCCGGGACAGGGGGCGGTTGGGTAATGAAAAACTGTTTTTT
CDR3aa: CASSDRRDRGRLGNEKLFF

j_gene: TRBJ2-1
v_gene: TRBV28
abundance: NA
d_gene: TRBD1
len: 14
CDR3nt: TGTGCCAGCGTACCCGGGACAGGTAACAATGAGCAGTTCTTC
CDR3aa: CASVPGTGNNEQFF

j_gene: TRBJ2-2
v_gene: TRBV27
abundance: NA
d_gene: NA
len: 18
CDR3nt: TGTGCCAGCAGTTACCGGCAGGGAGTTGACTACTGGGTAGGGGAGCTGTTTTTT
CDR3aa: CASSYRQGVDYWVGELFF

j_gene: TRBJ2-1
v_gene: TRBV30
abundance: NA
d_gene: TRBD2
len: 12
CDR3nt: TGTGCCTGGAGCTGGACTAGCGGTGAGCAGTTCTTC
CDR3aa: CAWSWTSGEQFF

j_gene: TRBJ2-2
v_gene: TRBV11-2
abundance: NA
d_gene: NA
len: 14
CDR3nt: TGTGCCAGCAGCTTATCCTCATTGGGCGGGGAGCTGTTTTTT
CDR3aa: CASSLSSLGGELFF

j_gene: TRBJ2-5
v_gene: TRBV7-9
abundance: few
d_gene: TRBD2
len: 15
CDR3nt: TGTGCCAGCAGCTTAGCGACTAGCGGGGAAGAGACCCAGTACTTC
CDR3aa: CASSLATSGEETQYF

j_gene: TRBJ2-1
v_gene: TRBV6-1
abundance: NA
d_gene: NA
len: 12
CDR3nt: TGTGCCAGCAGGGTCTCTGGGAATGAGCAGTTCTTC
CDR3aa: CASRVSGNEQFF